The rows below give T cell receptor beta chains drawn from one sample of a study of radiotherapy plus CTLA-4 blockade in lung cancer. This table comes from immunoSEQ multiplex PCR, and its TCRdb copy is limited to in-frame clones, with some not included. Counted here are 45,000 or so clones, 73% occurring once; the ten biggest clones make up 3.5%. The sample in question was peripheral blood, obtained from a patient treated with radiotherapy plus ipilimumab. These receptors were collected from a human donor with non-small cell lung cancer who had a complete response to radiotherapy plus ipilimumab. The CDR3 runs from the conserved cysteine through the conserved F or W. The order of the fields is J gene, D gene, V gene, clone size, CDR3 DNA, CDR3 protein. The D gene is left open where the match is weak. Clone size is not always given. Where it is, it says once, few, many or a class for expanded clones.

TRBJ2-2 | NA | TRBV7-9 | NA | TGTGCCAGCAGCAAGACAGTTTTGAACACCGGGGAGCTGTTTTTT | CASSKTVLNTGELFF
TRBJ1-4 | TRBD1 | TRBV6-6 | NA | TGTGCCAGCAGTCCGACAGGGATGAACGAAAAACTGTTTTTT | CASSPTGMNEKLFF
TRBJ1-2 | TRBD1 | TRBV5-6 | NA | TGTGCCAGCAGCTTGGTCGGACAGGGTCGAGCTAACTATGGCTACACCTTC | CASSLVGQGRANYGYTF
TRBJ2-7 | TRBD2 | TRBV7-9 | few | TGTGCCAGCAGCTTAGGGGGGGGTGGCGGGGGCTACGAGCAGTACTTC | CASSLGGGGGGYEQYF
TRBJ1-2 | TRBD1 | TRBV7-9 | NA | TGTGCCAGCATCCCGACAGGGGACTATGGCTACACCTTC | CASIPTGDYGYTF
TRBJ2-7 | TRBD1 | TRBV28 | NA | TGTGCCAGCCTTCAGGGGGTGGGATTCTACGAGCAGTACTTC | CASLQGVGFYEQYF
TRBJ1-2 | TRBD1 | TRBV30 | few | TGTGCCTGGAGGGGACAGGGGACCTATGGCTACACCTTC | CAWRGQGTYGYTF
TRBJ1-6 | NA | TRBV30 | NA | TGTGCCTCCAGGGGAGGCACCGGGAGGCCCCTCCACTTT | CASRGGTGRPLHF
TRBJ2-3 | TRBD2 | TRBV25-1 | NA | TGTGCCAGCAGTGATGGAGGCGGGAGAGCCACAGATACGCAGTATTTT | CASSDGGGRATDTQYF
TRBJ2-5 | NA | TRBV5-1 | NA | TGCGCCAGCAGCTTGGGGGCGTCGGAGACCCAGTACTTC | CASSLGASETQYF
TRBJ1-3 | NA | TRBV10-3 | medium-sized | TGTGCCATCAGGGACAGTTCAGGAAACACCATATATTTT | CAIRDSSGNTIYF
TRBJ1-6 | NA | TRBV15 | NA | TGTGCCACCAGCAGGGCGGGTGACGTCCACTTT | CATSRAGDVHF
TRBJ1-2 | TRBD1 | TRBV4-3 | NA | TGCGCCAGCAGCCAAGATCTTATGGGTGGTCACAGGGGCTATGGCTACACCTTC | CASSQDLMGGHRGYGYTF
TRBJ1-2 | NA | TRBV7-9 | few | TGTGCCAGCAGCTCCCGACGAGTTACTATACATGGCTACACCTTC | CASSSRRVTIHGYTF
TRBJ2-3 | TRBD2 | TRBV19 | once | TGTGCCAGTAGTATGGGACTAGCGGGGACCACAGATACGCAGTATTTT | CASSMGLAGTTDTQYF
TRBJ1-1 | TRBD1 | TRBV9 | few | TGTGCCAGCAGCGTAACAGGGGGACGGAACACTGAAGCTTTCTTT | CASSVTGGRNTEAFF
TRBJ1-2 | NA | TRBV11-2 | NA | TGTGCCAGCAGCCCCCCTAGTTATGGCTACACCTTC | CASSPPSYGYTF
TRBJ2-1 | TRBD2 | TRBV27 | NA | TGTGCCAGCAGTTTTGTGGGAGGGCCAAATTACAATGAGCAGTTCTTC | CASSFVGGPNYNEQFF
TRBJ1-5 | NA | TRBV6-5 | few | TGTGCCAGCAGTTACAGGAGGGGTCAGCCCCAGCATTTT | CASSYRRGQPQHF
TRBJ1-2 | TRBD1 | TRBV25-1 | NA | TGTGCCAGCAGTGCACAGGGGTATGGCTACACCTTC | CASSAQGYGYTF
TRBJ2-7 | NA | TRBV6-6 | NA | TGTGCCAGCAGTCCACTCTCCTACGAGCAGTACTTC | CASSPLSYEQYF
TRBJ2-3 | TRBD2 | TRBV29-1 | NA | TGCAGCGCCGGGACTAGCGGGAAGTCAACGGATACGCAGTATTTT | CSAGTSGKSTDTQYF
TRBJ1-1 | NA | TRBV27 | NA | TGTGCCAGCAGTGCCCGACGGGATCGGGGTTCGGCCACTGAAGCTTTCTTT | CASSARRDRGSATEAFF
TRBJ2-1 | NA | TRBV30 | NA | TGTGCCTGGAGTTTAGAGCGGGAGCAGTTCTTC | CAWSLEREQFF
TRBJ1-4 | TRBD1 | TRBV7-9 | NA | TGTGCCAGCAGCTCAGGACAGGGTTCAACTAATGAAAAACTGTTTTTT | CASSSGQGSTNEKLFF
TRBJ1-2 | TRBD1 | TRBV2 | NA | TGTGCCAGCAGTTACACGGGACAGGGCGGTGGCTACACCTTC | CASSYTGQGGGYTF
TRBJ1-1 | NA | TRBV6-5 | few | TGTGCCAGCACCTTCGGTGCTGAAGCTTTCTTT | CASTFGAEAFF
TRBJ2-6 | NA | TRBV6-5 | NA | TGTGCCAGCAGTTACTCAGGGGTCGGGGCCAACGTCCTGACTTTC | CASSYSGVGANVLTF
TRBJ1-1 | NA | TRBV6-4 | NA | TGTGCCAGCAGTGTGAACAGCTATACTGAAGCTTTCTTT | CASSVNSYTEAFF
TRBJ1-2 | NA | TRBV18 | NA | TGTGCCAGCTCACCACAGAGTGGTGATGGCTACACCTTC | CASSPQSGDGYTF
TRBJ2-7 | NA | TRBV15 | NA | TGTGCCACCAGCAGACGCAGGGACTTCGGGGAGTACGAGCAGTACTTC | CATSRRRDFGEYEQYF
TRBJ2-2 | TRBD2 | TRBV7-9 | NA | TGTGCCAGCGGCTTCCAGCGGGAGCGGGTCGGGGAGCTGTTTTTT | CASGFQRERVGELFF
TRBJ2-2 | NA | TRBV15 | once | TGTGCCACCAGCAGAGGAACAGGGTTATCGGGGGAGCTGTTTTTT | CATSRGTGLSGELFF
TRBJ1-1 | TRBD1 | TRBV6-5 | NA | TGTGCCAGCAGTGAGGACAGGGTCAACACTGAAGCTTTCTTT | CASSEDRVNTEAFF
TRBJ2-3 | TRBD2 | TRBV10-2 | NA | TGCGCCAGTGGGACTAGCGGGAGGTCGAGGGCCACAGATACGCAGTATTTT | CASGTSGRSRATDTQYF
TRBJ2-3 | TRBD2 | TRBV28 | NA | TGTGCCAGCAGTTTGTTACCTCTAGCGGGAAGTCTCACAGATACGCAGTATTTT | CASSLLPLAGSLTDTQYF
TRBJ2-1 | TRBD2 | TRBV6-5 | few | TGTGCCAGCAGTTACGGGGGGGGCTACAATGAGCAGTTCTTC | CASSYGGGYNEQFF
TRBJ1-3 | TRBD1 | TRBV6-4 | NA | TGTGCCAGCAGTGATAAAATGGGACAGGGGGACTCTGGAAACACCATATATTTT | CASSDKMGQGDSGNTIYF
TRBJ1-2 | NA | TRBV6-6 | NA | TGTGCCAGCAGCCCCGGACAGAGGCGAGGCTACACCTTC | CASSPGQRRGYTF
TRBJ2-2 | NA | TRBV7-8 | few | TGTGCCAGCAGCTCCGGGATGGAGCTGTTTTTT | CASSSGMELFF
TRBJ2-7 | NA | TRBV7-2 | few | TGTGCCAGCAGCTTTGGGGGGATAGGGCCCTACGAGCAGTACTTC | CASSFGGIGPYEQYF
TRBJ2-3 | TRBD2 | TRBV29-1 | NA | TGCAGCGTAAAATATTGGGGACTAGCGGCCGGGGATACGCAGTATTTT | CSVKYWGLAAGDTQYF
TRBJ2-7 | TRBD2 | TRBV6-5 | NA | TGTGCCAGCAGTTACTCGAGCGGGAGAAGCTCCTACGAGCAGTACTTC | CASSYSSGRSSYEQYF
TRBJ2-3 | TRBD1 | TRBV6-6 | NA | TGTGCCGGACAGGGGGCGCCCGTAGATACGCAGTATTTT | CAGQGAPVDTQYF
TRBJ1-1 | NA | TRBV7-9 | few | TGTGCCAGCAGCTTGGCAGAGAACACTGAAGCTTTCTTT | CASSLAENTEAFF
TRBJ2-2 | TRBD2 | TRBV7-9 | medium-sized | TGTGCCAGCAGCCCCAGCGGGAAGAACACCGGGGAGCTGTTTTTT | CASSPSGKNTGELFF
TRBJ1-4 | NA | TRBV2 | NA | TGTGCCAGCACCCCACGGGAGACTATGGAAAAACTGTTTTTT | CASTPRETMEKLFF
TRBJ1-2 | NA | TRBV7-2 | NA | TGTGCCAGCAGCCCTCGTCAGGCGGGGGCAGACTATGGCTACACCTTC | CASSPRQAGADYGYTF
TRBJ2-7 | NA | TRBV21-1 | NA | TGTGCCAGCTGGTTGGGGGCTCGCGAGCAGTACTTC | CASWLGAREQYF
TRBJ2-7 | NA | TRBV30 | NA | TGTGCCGCCGACTGGGACAACTTGGGCTACGAGCAGTACTTC | CAADWDNLGYEQYF
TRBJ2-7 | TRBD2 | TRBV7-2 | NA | TGTGCCAGCAGCATGGGACTAGCTAGCTACGAGCAGTACTTC | CASSMGLASYEQYF
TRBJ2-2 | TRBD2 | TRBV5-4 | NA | TGTGCCAGCAAACCTAGCGGGGGGGCTACCGGGGAGCTGTTTTTT | CASKPSGGATGELFF
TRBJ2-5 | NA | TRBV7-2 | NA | TGTGCCAGCAGCTTTCGGCGGGGGACACAAGAGACCCAGTACTTC | CASSFRRGTQETQYF